This T cell receptor (beta chain) was captured by sequencing in a study of blood T cells in healthy people across ages. On the study more broadly: The capture of about one barcoded beta molecule per two T cells was achieved by template switching.

It was with a sample-barcoded 5' primer and a J-beta primer mix that a second PCR of roughly 7 to 12 cycles was run. Each cDNA molecule was tagged by a template-switch adaptor with 12 random nucleotides. TCRdb ran MiXCR on the 5' RACE reads and lists one entry per CDR3 protein. The sample lists some 900,000 distinct CDR3 sequences; roughly 48% were seen once. Regarding this clonotype: What it recognizes is unknown.

The study, taken as a whole, reports: Unknown CMV status may confound age-related changes in expanded clones. Those diversity estimates obtained from one million T cells were thought to be underestimates.

CDR1 SQVTM and CDR2 ANQGSEA come from the germline V gene. The J segment lost 2 bases and the V segment lost 7 bases, leaving 4 bases of the junction unmatched. The CDR3 contains 13 residues. The chain employs TRBV29-1 and TRBJ2-5; 10 bases line up with TRBD1. Material for sequencing was blood. This TCR was sampled from a man aged 30-40 years in good health. The CDR3 sequence is CSAQDRGQETQYF. DNA of the CDR3: TGCAGCGCTCAGGACAGGGGGCAAGAGACCCAGTACTTC.